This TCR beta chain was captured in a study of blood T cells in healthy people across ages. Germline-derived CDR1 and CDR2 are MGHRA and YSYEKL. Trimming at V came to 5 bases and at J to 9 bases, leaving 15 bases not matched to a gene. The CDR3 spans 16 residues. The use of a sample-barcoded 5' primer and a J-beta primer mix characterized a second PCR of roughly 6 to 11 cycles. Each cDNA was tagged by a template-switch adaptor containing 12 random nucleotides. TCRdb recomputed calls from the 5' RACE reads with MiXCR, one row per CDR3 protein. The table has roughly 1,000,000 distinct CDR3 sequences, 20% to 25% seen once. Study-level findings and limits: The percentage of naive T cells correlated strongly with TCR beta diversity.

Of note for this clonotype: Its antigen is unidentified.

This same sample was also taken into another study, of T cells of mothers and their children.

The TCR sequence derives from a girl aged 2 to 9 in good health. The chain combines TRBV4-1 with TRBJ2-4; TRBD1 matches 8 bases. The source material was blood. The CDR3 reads CASSKPSGQGLVIQYF. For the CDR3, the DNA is TGCGCCAGCAGCAAGCCCTCCGGACAGGGCTTGGTCATTCAGTACTTC.